These 21 T cell receptor beta chains were all obtained from the same sample, sequenced in a study of blood T cell repertoires in COVID-19. The data were produced by immunoSEQ multiplex PCR, yet TCRdb's version contains in-frame clones alone and is incomplete. The sample holds 150,000 to 200,000 clones, 81% seen once. The sequenced sample consisted of peripheral blood. The receptors originated from a man in his 60s with active or convalescent COVID-19.

V usage is TRBV5-1 and J usage is TRBJ1-5; TRBD1 might be the D (5 bases). CDR3 length: 16 residues. Germline CDR1 and CDR2: SGHRS and YFSETQ. Trimming took off 1 base at V and 2 bases at J, with 13 bases between the two ends. The CDR3 DNA sequence: TGCGCCAGCAGCTTGACACCCTCGGGGGGCAATCAGCCCCAGCATTTT. Its protein product is CASSLTPSGGNQPQHF. Looking up the rest from reference TRBV5-1 and TRBJ1-5 gives the full variable domain: KAGVTQTPRYLIKTRGQQVTLSCSPISGHRSVSWYQQTPGQGLQFLFEYFSETQRNKGNFPGRFSGRQFSNSRSEMNVSTLELGDSALYLCASSLTPSGGNQPQHFGDGTRLSIL.

The chain links TRBV11-2 to TRBJ1-1; possibly TRBD1 for D (5 bases). CDR1 and CDR2 (germline): SGHAT, FQNNGV. The V and J ends lost 1 base and 4 bases respectively, with 16 bases between them. The CDR3 extends over 16 amino acids. CDR3 bases: TGTGCCAGCAGCTTAGGGGGACTGACCCTGGGCACTGAAGCTTTCTTT. Its translation: CASSLGGLTLGTEAFF.

The chain links TRBV4-1 to TRBJ2-7, with D possibly TRBD2 on 5 matching bases. Trimming removed 0 bases at V and 1 base at J, with 10 bases between. There are 15 residues in the CDR3. Germline V gene sequence: CDR1 MGHRA, CDR2 YSYEKL. DNA for the CDR3: TGCGCCAGCAGCCAAGACGGAGGCACTTCCTACGAGCAGTACTTC. This encodes CASSQDGGTSYEQYF.

The CDR3 loop reads CATSEPGLAGSWSTDTQYF. CDR3 nucleotides: TGTGCCACCAGTGAGCCGGGACTAGCGGGGTCTTGGAGTACAGATACGCAGTATTTT. The chain joins TRBV24-1 to TRBJ2-3, with 13 nucleotides matching TRBD2. V shed 4 bases, J shed 3 bases, and the junction held 12 bases outside the gene matches. The germline V gene encodes CDR1 KGHDR and CDR2 SFDVKD. The CDR3 has 19 amino acids.

The chain joins TRBV5-4 to TRBJ2-4; possible D gene TRBD1, 6 bases. V lost 4 bases to trimming and J lost 7 bases, with 21 bases between them. The length of the CDR3 is 16 residues. Germline assignment: CDR1 SGHNT and CDR2 YYREEE (reference sequence). DNA of the CDR3: TGTGCCAGCAGCCCAGGGGACGGATCCGTTGGGAACATTCAGTACTTC. This codes for CASSPGDGSVGNIQYF.

The chain is built from TRBV5-1 and TRBJ2-2; 8 nucleotides line up with TRBD2. This CDR3 contains 17 residues. CDR1 and CDR2 (germline): SGHRS, YFSETQ. The trim removed 3 bases at V and 0 bases at J, leaving 7 bases unmatched. The chain's CDR3 is CASSSPAGGSNTGELFF. The CDR3 coding sequence is TGCGCCAGCAGCTCCCCCGCGGGGGGCTCGAACACCGGGGAGCTGTTTTTT. The variable domain in full, completed from reference TRBV5-1 and TRBJ2-2, reads KAGVTQTPRYLIKTRGQQVTLSCSPISGHRSVSWYQQTPGQGLQFLFEYFSETQRNKGNFPGRFSGRQFSNSRSEMNVSTLELGDSALYLCASSSPAGGSNTGELFFGEGSRLTVL.

CDR3 sequence reads: CASSQVRGRGGYTF. The CDR3 DNA reads TGTGCCAGCAGCCAAGTGAGGGGCAGGGGTGGCTACACCTTC. The rearrangement uses TRBV14 and TRBJ1-2, with D possibly matching TRBD1 (6 bases). V was trimmed by 1 base and J by 7 bases, leaving 13 bases between them. CDR3 size: 14 residues. CDR1 and CDR2 from the germline V gene are SGHDN and FVKESK.

The genes are TRBV10-1 and TRBJ1-6, with 7 bases matching TRBD1. The germline V gene has CDR1 WNHNN and CDR2 SYGVQD (reference sequence). The ends lost 2 bases at V and 7 bases at J; junction bases unmatched: 2. This CDR3 is built from 14 residues. CDR3 coding DNA: TGCGCCAGCAGTGAGAGGGGGCCGAATTCACCCCTCCACTTT. It codes for CASSERGPNSPLHF.

This clone was seen a handful of times. The chain couples TRBV7-8 to TRBJ2-2, with 9 bases aligning to TRBD1. The junction had 6 bases not matched to a gene; V was cut back by 6 bases and J by 4 bases. CDR1 and CDR2 (germline): SGHVS, FQNEAQ. CDR3 size: 15 residues. CDR3 coding DNA: TGTGCCAGCAGTCAGACAGGGGGGTTCACCGGGGAGCTGTTTTTT. Translation gives CASSQTGGFTGELFF.

V usage is TRBV3-1 (or the pseudogene TRBV3-2) and J usage is TRBJ1-2; D may be TRBD1 (5 bases). Germline CDR1 LGHDT, CDR2 YNNKEL (reference sequence). The CDR3 is 15 amino acids. The ends were cut back, 0 bases at V and 4 bases at J, with 12 bases in the middle. CDR3 DNA sequence: TGTGCCAGCAGCCAAGAGGCAGGGCGAGGCTATGGCTACACCTTC. This translates into CASSQEAGRGYGYTF.

The chain employs TRBV25-1 and TRBJ1-2; TRBD1 agrees at 7 bases. The CDR3 consists of 14 residues. In germline, CDR1 is MGHDK, CDR2 SYGVNS. V gave up 8 bases and J gave up 5 bases; unmatched junction bases: 11. CDR3 loop: CASWGDRVGYGYTF. The CDR3 nucleotides read TGTGCCAGCTGGGGAGACAGGGTAGGGTATGGCTACACCTTC.

This clone was picked up one time. V is TRBV5-1 and J is TRBJ1-4; D might be TRBD1 (6 bases). Germline assignment: CDR1 SGHRS and CDR2 YFSETQ. V lost 2 bases, J lost 8 bases, and 13 bases lay in between. The CDR3 runs 14 residues. The CDR3 loop reads CASSFAQGREKLFF. The DNA for the CDR3 is TGCGCCAGCAGCTTTGCCCAGGGGAGAGAAAAACTGTTTTTT.

The chain is built from TRBV28 and TRBJ1-5; 7 bases line up with TRBD1. The CDR3 length is 16 residues. With 5 bases clipped from V and 4 bases from J, the junction kept 11 bases outside the gene matches. Germline CDR1 and CDR2: MDHEN and SYDVKM. CDR3 coding DNA: TGTGCCAGCAGTCCACCACCGGGACAGCATAATCAGCCCCAGCATTTT. Translating gives CASSPPPGQHNQPQHF.

The chain employs TRBV6-2 or TRBV6-3 and TRBJ2-7; 14 bases map to TRBD2. Per germline, CDR1 MNHEY and CDR2 SVGEGT. The J segment lost 2 bases and the V segment lost 6 bases, leaving 3 bases of the junction unmatched. This CDR3 has 15 amino acids. In DNA form, the CDR3 reads TGTGCCAGCAGCCGGACTAGCGGGGGGACCTACGAGCAGTACTTC. Residues: CASSRTSGGTYEQYF.

The chain carries TRBV11-3 and TRBJ2-7, with D unclear. This CDR3 has 13 residues. Germline lookup yields CDR1 SGHNT and CDR2 YENEEA. Trimming took off 5 bases at V and 3 bases at J, with 11 bases between the two ends. CDR3 loop: CASSVGDNYEQYF. In DNA form, the CDR3 reads TGTGCCAGCAGCGTTGGCGACAACTACGAGCAGTACTTC.

This chain joins TRBV18 and TRBJ2-2; perhaps TRBD1 as D (6 bases). There are 17 residues in the CDR3. Germline assignment: CDR1 KGHSH and CDR2 LQKENI. Trimming removed 3 bases at V and 2 bases at J, with 16 bases between. CDR3 region: CASSPSLRDINTGELFF. The CDR3 nucleotides are TGTGCCAGCTCACCCAGCCTTCGGGACATAAACACCGGGGAGCTGTTTTTT.

The rearrangement uses TRBV6-5 and TRBJ1-5; perhaps TRBD1 as D (5 bases). Germline CDR1 reads MNHEY; CDR2 reads SVGAGI. V was cut by 6 bases and J by 0 bases, with 9 bases left in between. The CDR3 has 14 amino acids. CDR3 in amino acids: CASREGHSNQPQHF. The CDR3 DNA reads as TGTGCCAGCAGGGAGGGGCATAGCAATCAGCCCCAGCATTTT.

The rearrangement joins TRBV5-6 to TRBJ2-7; D ambiguous. V lost 4 bases and J 3 bases, leaving 11 bases between the germline ends. The CDR3 runs to 13 residues. Germline V gene data show CDR1 as SGHDT and CDR2 as YYEEEE. CDR3 region: CASSAELRYEQYF. CDR3 coding DNA: TGTGCCAGCAGCGCCGAGCTACGCTACGAGCAGTACTTC.

This rearrangement joins TRBV16 to TRBJ2-3; TRBD1 matches 7 bases. CDR3 size: 16 residues. J was trimmed by 1 base and V by 1 base; bases with no gene match: 5. Germline CDR1 KGHSY, CDR2 FQNENV. CDR3 coding DNA: TGTGCCAGCAGCCAATTTCGAGGACAGGGCACAGATACGCAGTATTTT. Translated, it gives CASSQFRGQGTDTQYF.

The genes are TRBV14 and TRBJ2-3, with 13 bases fitting TRBD2. The CDR3 consists of 15 residues. J lost 9 bases, V lost 5 bases, and 8 bases had no gene match. Germline CDR1 reads SGHDN; CDR2 reads FVKESK. The CDR3 sequence is CASSKMGLAGNTQYF. The CDR3, as DNA: TGTGCCAGCAGCAAAATGGGACTAGCGGGGAACACGCAGTATTTT.

The chain uses TRBV6-6 and TRBJ1-2; 8 bases are shared with TRBD1. The germline V gene encodes CDR1 MNHNY and CDR2 SVGAGI (reference sequence). J lost 5 bases, V lost 5 bases, and 4 bases had no gene match. This CDR3 is 13 amino acids long. The CDR3 coding sequence is TGTGCCAGCAGTGACAGGGGTCGTTATGGCTACACCTTC. This gives the protein CASSDRGRYGYTF.